The source of this T cell receptor beta chain is a study of blood T cells in healthy people across ages. This CDR3 is built from 17 residues. V lost 5 bases to trimming and J lost 3 bases, with 20 bases between them. The V gene's germline CDR1 is SQVTM and CDR2 ANQGSEA. Combining a sample-barcoded 5' primer with a J-beta primer mix, a second PCR ran for roughly 6 to 11 cycles. One entry per CDR3 protein results from TCRdb running MiXCR on the 5' RACE reads. Here the sample spans around 1,500,000 distinct CDR3 sequences, 42% being singletons. This TCR was sampled from a young woman in good health. The specimen sequenced was blood. The genes are TRBV29-1 and TRBJ2-6, with a possible D match to TRBD1 (5 bases). The CDR3 DNA reads as TGCAGCGTTTACCGACAGCCTAGAAGGCTTGGGGCCAACGTCCTGACTTTC. Translating it yields CSVYRQPRRLGANVLTF.